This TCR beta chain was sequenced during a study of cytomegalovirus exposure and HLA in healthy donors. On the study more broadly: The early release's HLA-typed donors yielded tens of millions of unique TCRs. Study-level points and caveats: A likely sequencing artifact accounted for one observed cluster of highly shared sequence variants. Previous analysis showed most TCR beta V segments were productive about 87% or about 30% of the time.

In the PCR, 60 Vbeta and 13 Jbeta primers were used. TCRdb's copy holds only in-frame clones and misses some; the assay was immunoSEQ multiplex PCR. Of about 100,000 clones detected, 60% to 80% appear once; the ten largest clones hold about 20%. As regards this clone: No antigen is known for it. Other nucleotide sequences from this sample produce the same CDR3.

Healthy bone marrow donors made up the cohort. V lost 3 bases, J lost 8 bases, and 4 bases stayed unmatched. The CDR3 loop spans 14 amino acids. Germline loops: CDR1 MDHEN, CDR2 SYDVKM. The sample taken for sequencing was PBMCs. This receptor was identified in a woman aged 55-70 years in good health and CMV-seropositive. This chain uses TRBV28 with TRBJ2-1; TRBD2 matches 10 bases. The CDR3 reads CASSLGLAGDEQFF. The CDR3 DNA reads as TGTGCCAGCAGTTTGGGCCTAGCGGGAGATGAGCAGTTCTTC.